A single sample is the source of the 18 T cell receptor beta chains below, sequenced in a study of brain T cells in children with intractable seizures. The repertoire was sequenced with immunoSEQ multiplex PCR; TCRdb's copy has only in-frame clones and lacks some. The sample comprises 300,000 to 400,000 clones, 93% of which are singletons, and about 6% rests with the top ten. Time point meaning: blood from clinic visit 5 months post-surgery; TSC patient then seizure free. Sequences were derived from peripheral blood, sampled about 5 months after surgery. The receptors originated from a boy under three years old with tuberous sclerosis and intractable seizures.

The genes are TRBV9 and TRBJ2-1, with TRBD2 matching over 12 bases. CDR3 length: 14 amino acids. CDR1 and CDR2 (germline): SGDLS, YYNGEE. V shed 6 bases and J 4 bases; nucleotides not matched to a gene: 2. CDR3 protein: CASTSGGEYNEQFF. CDR3 bases: TGTGCCAGCACTAGCGGGGGGGAATACAATGAGCAGTTCTTC.

This sequence joins TRBV7-3 and TRBJ2-3; no firm D call. Trimming removed 1 base at V and 2 bases at J, with 7 bases between. CDR1 and CDR2 (germline): SGHTA, FQGTGA. The CDR3 contains 14 residues. For the CDR3, the DNA is TGTGCCAGCAGCTTAAATAGTAACACAGATACGCAGTATTTT. This codes for CASSLNSNTDTQYF.

This sequence joins TRBV11-3 and TRBJ2-7, with 7 bases aligning to TRBD2. CDR3 size: 13 residues. In germline, CDR1 is SGHNT, CDR2 YENEEA. V gave up 2 bases and J gave up 6 bases; unmatched junction bases: 4. CDR3 DNA: TGTGCCAGCAGCTTACTCTCGGGAGGCGAGCAGTACTTC. It is translated as CASSLLSGGEQYF. Full variable domain (rest looked up from reference TRBV11-3 and TRBJ2-7): EAGVVQSPRYKIIEKKQPVAFWCNPISGHNTLYWYLQNLGQGPELLIRYENEEAVDDSQLPKDRFSAERLKGVDSTLKIQPAELGDSAVYLCASSLLSGGEQYFGPGTRLTVT.

This chain joins TRBV4-1 and TRBJ1-1, with 7 bases aligning to TRBD1. In germline, CDR1 is MGHRA, CDR2 YSYEKL. The CDR3 runs 13 residues. J lost 10 bases, V lost 3 bases, and 8 bases had no gene match. The CDR3 DNA is TGCGCCAGCAGCCAGGGCACAGGGGATGCAGCTTTCTTT. Translation: CASSQGTGDAAFF.

This rearrangement joins TRBV30 to TRBJ2-2; D call uncertain. The V end lost 4 bases, the J end lost 1 base, and 13 bases lay between the germline ends. CDR1 is GTSNPN, CDR2 SVGIG, per germline (reference sequence). CDR3 length: 15 residues. CDR3 nucleotides: TGTGCCTGGACCAGGATATCGGTGAACACCGGGGAGCTGTTTTTT. This sequence encodes CAWTRISVNTGELFF.

This chain links TRBV29-1 with TRBJ1-1; the match to TRBD1 covers 10 bases. Germline assignment: CDR1 SQVTM and CDR2 ANQGSEA. CDR3 length equals 13 residues. J was trimmed by 7 bases and V by 7 bases; bases with no gene match: 9. CDR3: CSALTGGGGEAFF. CDR3 nucleotides: TGCAGCGCCCTGACAGGGGGCGGAGGTGAAGCTTTCTTT.

This chain uses TRBV27 with TRBJ2-1; 8 bases are shared with TRBD1. V shed 2 bases and J 8 bases; nucleotides not matched to a gene: 11. The CDR3 is 16 amino acids. CDR1 and CDR2 (germline): MNHEY, SMNVEV (reference sequence). CDR3 residues: CASSLASVTGVYEQFF. CDR3 DNA sequence: TGTGCCAGCAGTTTAGCGTCAGTGACAGGGGTGTATGAGCAGTTCTTC.

The CDR3 nucleotides are TGTGCTAGTGGTTTGACTTACTCCGGGACAATGAGGGGACGGTCCTTTTACAATGAGCAGTTCTTC. Translated, it gives CASGLTYSGTMRGRSFYNEQFF. The rearrangement links TRBV12-5 to TRBJ2-1; perhaps TRBD1 as D (6 bases). V was clipped by 2 bases and J by 4 bases, with 33 bases between them. Germline CDR1 is LGHNT and CDR2 is FRNRAP. This CDR3 is built from 22 residues.

The rearrangement joins TRBV11-2 to TRBJ2-5, with TRBD2 matching 10 bases. The CDR3 runs 17 residues. Looked up from germline, CDR1 is SGHAT and CDR2 is FQNNGV. V lost 5 bases and J lost 5; bases outside the gene matches: 14. The CDR3 nucleotides read TGTGCCAGCAGCACAAGGGGGGGTAGCGGGAGGACGGAGACCCAGTACTTC. As protein: CASSTRGGSGRTETQYF.

The sample holds one count of this clone. The chain combines TRBV9 with TRBJ1-1, with D uncertain. Germline-derived CDR1 and CDR2 are SGDLS and YYNGEE. The CDR3 runs to 16 residues. The ends were cut back, 0 bases at V and 1 base at J, with 13 bases in the middle. The CDR3 protein is CASSVASAGRNTEAFF. DNA for the CDR3: TGTGCCAGCAGCGTAGCTTCGGCAGGAAGGAACACTGAAGCTTTCTTT.

The CDR3: CASSYWGGVGNEQFF. CDR3 sequence (DNA): TGTGCCAGCAGTTACTGGGGGGGGGTCGGCAATGAGCAGTTCTTC. This rearrangement joins TRBV6-5 to TRBJ2-1, with 7 positions matching TRBD2. Trimming took 1 base from V and 6 from J; bases not matched to a gene: 6. The CDR3 length is 15 residues. Germline-derived CDR1 and CDR2 are MNHEY and SVGAGI.

This clone has just one count. The chain uses TRBV29-1 and TRBJ1-1; D uncertain. Germline V gene data show CDR1 as SQVTM and CDR2 as ANQGSEA. V was shortened by 5 bases and J by 1 base, with 8 bases between the two germline ends. The length of the CDR3 is 12 residues. CDR3 sequence reads: CSVFLRNTEAFF. The CDR3 bases are TGCAGCGTTTTTCTCAGGAACACTGAAGCTTTCTTT.

V and J are TRBV19 and TRBJ2-7, with D perhaps matching TRBD1 (6 bases). The CDR3 contains 13 residues. CDR1 and CDR2 from the germline V gene are LNHDA and SQIVND (reference sequence). V lost 7 bases and J 7 bases, leaving 17 bases between the germline ends. The CDR3 here is CASTSVGGGEQYF. The CDR3 DNA reads as TGTGCCAGTACGTCGGTTGGGGGCGGGGAGCAGTACTTC.

This rearrangement joins TRBV12-3 or TRBV12-4 to TRBJ2-5; no clear D gene. The CDR3 runs to 13 residues. Trimming removed 5 bases from V and 1 base from J, with 8 bases in between. The CDR3 region has the DNA TGTGCCAGCAGTCTGATCCCCCAAGAGACCCAGTACTTC. Translated, it gives CASSLIPQETQYF.

CDR3 residues: CASSSLSGALYEQYF. The CDR3 DNA sequence: TGTGCCAGCAGCTCCCTCTCAGGGGCCTTATACGAGCAGTACTTC. The chain combines TRBV13 with TRBJ2-7, with D tentatively TRBD1 (6 bases). The CDR3 runs to 15 residues. Trimming cost V 4 bases and J 4 bases, with 17 bases left between them. In germline, CDR1 is PRHDT, CDR2 FYEKMQ (reference sequence).

The rearrangement joins TRBV7-3 to TRBJ2-7; TRBD1 might be the D (5 bases). The CDR3 is 14 amino acids. Between the trimmed V and J ends, which lost 2 bases and 1 base, there was a span of 9 bases. The germline CDR1 and CDR2 sequences are SGHTA and FQGTGA. The DNA of the CDR3 is TGTGCCAGCAGCTTAGGGGCCGGTTCCTACGAGCAGTACTTC. Translated: CASSLGAGSYEQYF.

J is TRBJ1-3 and V is TRBV5-1; 8 nucleotides align to TRBD1. Per the germline V gene, CDR1 is SGHRS and CDR2 is YFSETQ. The CDR3 runs 17 residues. J lost 2 bases, V lost 0 bases, and 7 bases had no gene match. The CDR3 DNA sequence: TGCGCCAGCAGCTTGGCCGCGGCAGGGGGCCCTGGAAACACCATATATTTT. It is translated as CASSLAAAGGPGNTIYF. Complete variable domain (other parts from reference TRBV5-1 and TRBJ1-3): KAGVTQTPRYLIKTRGQQVTLSCSPISGHRSVSWYQQTPGQGLQFLFEYFSETQRNKGNFPGRFSGRQFSNSRSEMNVSTLELGDSALYLCASSLAAAGGPGNTIYFGEGSWLTVV.

This sequence joins TRBV6-5 and TRBJ2-1, with 7 positions matching TRBD2. Germline CDR1 MNHEY, CDR2 SVGAGI. The CDR3 runs 15 residues. Losses at the gene ends were 6 bases for V and 8 bases for J; bases not matched to a gene: 13. The CDR3 DNA sequence: TGTGCCAGCAGCTTGAGCGGGGCTCTCTCCGATGAGCAGTTCTTC. Translating it yields CASSLSGALSDEQFF.